This T cell receptor beta chain was sequenced in a study of blood T cell repertoires in COVID-19. CDR1 is KGHSH and CDR2 is LQKENI in the germline V gene. V was clipped by 3 bases and J by 0 bases, with 9 bases between them. This CDR3 has 15 residues. Original methodology: Estimation of nucleated cell counts relied on the amplification of reference gene primers. Clones were read by immunoSEQ multiplex PCR, and TCRdb kept only the in-frame ones, dropping some. The V and J calls and clone size are taken from that table; D and trimming were inferred from the DNA. The sample lists about 64,000 clones, around 86% occurring once.

V gene TRBV18 combines with J gene TRBJ1-5, with no clear D. Sequences were obtained from peripheral blood. This receptor was taken from a human donor in a cohort sampled during active COVID-19. This CDR3 reads CASSPRADSNQPQHF. For the CDR3, the DNA is TGTGCCAGCTCACCGAGGGCGGATAGCAATCAGCCCCAGCATTTT.